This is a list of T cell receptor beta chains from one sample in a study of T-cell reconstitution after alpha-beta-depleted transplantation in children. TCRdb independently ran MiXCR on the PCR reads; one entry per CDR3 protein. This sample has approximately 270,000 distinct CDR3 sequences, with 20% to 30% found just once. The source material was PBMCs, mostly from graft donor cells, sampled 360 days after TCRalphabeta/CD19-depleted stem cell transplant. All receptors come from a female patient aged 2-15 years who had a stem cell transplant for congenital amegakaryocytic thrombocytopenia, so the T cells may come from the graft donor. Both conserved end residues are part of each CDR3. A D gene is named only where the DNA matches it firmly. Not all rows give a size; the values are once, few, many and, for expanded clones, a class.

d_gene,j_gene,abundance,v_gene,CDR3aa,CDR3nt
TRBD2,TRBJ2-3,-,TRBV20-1,CSAAGASGSTDTQYF,TGCAGTGCTGCCGGGGCTAGCGGTAGCACAGATACGCAGTATTTT
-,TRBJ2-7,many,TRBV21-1,CASSPGTGDYEQYF,TGTGCCAGCAGCCCCGGGACAGGGGATTACGAGCAGTACTTC
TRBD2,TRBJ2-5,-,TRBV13,CASSLRRRGFSGRALHIQETQYF,TGTGCCAGCAGCCTCAGGAGGAGGGGTTTTAGCGGGAGGGCCCTACACATTCAAGAGACCCAGTACTTC
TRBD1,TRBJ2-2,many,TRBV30,CAWSNRQGNTGELFF,TGTGCCTGGAGTAACAGACAGGGGAACACCGGGGAGCTGTTTTTT
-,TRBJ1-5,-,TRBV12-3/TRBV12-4,CASSLRAAQPQHF,TGTGCCAGCAGTTTAAGGGCGGCCCAGCCCCAGCATTTT
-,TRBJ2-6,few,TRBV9,CASSLQGSGANVLTF,TGTGCCAGCAGCCTACAGGGCTCTGGGGCCAACGTCCTGACTTTC
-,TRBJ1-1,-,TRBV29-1,CSALGTRVNTEAFF,TGCAGCGCCCTAGGTACCAGGGTGAACACTGAAGCTTTCTTT
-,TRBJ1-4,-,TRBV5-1,CASSLVGPNEKLFF,TGCGCCAGCAGCTTGGTCGGACCGAATGAAAAACTGTTTTTT
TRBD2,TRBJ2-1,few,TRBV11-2,CASSSTRSGTSGRNEQFF,TGTGCCAGCAGCTCCACCAGATCCGGGACTAGCGGGAGGAATGAGCAGTTCTTC
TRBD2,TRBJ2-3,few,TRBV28,CASRLAGGPSQVQYF,TGTGCCAGCAGGCTAGCGGGAGGGCCTTCTCAAGTGCAGTATTTT
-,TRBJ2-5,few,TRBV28,CASSFDYRKQETQYF,TGTGCCAGCAGTTTCGACTACCGAAAGCAAGAGACCCAGTACTTC
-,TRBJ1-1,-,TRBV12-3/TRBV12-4,CASSFWASTEAFF,TGTGCCAGCAGTTTTTGGGCCTCCACTGAAGCTTTCTTT
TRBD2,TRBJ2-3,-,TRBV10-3,CAISEPNPVSGGLVTDTQYF,TGTGCCATCAGTGAGCCCAACCCAGTGAGCGGGGGGCTAGTCACAGATACGCAGTATTTT
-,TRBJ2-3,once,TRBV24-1,CATSDFQETHTDTQYF,TGTGCCACCAGTGATTTCCAGGAGACCCACACAGATACGCAGTATTTT
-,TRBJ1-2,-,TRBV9,CASSVDFWGARGGYTF,TGTGCCAGCAGCGTAGATTTTTGGGGGGCCCGGGGAGGCTACACCTTC
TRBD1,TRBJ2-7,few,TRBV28,CASSTGTGIHEQYF,TGTGCCAGCAGTACCGGGACAGGGATACACGAGCAGTACTTC
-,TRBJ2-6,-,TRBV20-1,CSALKIQGSGANVLTF,TGCAGTGCCTTAAAGATCCAGGGGTCTGGGGCCAACGTCCTGACTTTC
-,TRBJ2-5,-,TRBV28,CASSFNRQDQETQYF,TGTGCCAGCAGTTTTAATCGACAGGATCAAGAGACCCAGTACTTC
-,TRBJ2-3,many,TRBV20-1,CSARGGSADTQYF,TGCAGTGCTAGAGGGGGTAGCGCAGATACGCAGTATTTT
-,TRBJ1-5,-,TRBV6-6,CASSPKDQPQHF,TGTGCCAGCAGCCCGAAGGATCAGCCCCAGCATTTT
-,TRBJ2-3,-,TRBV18,CASSKRKRTDTQYF,TGTGCCAGCTCAAAGCGGAAACGCACAGATACGCAGTATTTT
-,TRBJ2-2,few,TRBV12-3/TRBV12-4,CASSSRSGPGELFF,TGTGCCAGCAGTTCTCGGTCGGGGCCCGGGGAGCTGTTTTTT
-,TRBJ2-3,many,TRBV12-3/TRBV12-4,CASSASDTQYF,TGTGCCAGCAGCGCCTCAGATACGCAGTATTTT
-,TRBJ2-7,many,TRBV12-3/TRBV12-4,CASSRGTSYEQYF,TGTGCCAGCAGTCGTGGAACCTCCTACGAGCAGTACTTC
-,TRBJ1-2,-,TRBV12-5,CASGLDGYGYTF,TGTGCTAGTGGCCTCGACGGCTATGGCTACACCTTC
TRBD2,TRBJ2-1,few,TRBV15,CATSREVAGEIGEQFF,TGTGCCACCAGCAGAGAGGTAGCGGGAGAAATTGGGGAGCAGTTCTTC
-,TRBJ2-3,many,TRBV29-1,CSVVRRGTDTQYF,TGCAGCGTTGTACGTAGGGGAACAGATACGCAGTATTTT
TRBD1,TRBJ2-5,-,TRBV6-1,CASSRPGQGEVETQYF,TGTGCCAGCAGTAGGCCCGGACAGGGGGAAGTAGAGACCCAGTACTTC